This T cell receptor beta chain was documented in a study of OX40 agonist ivuxolimab in advanced cancers. With regard to this clone: In the same sample, other DNA sequences code for this CDR3.

Trimming removed 3 bases from V and 4 bases from J, with 7 bases in between. The CDR3 has 13 amino acids. CDR1 is LNHDA and CDR2 is SQIVND in the germline V gene (reference sequence). The table came from immunoSEQ multiplex PCR; TCRdb's copy has only in-frame clones and leaves some out. The table lists around 72,000 clones, approximately 93% of them singletons. This receptor was identified in an adult with an advanced solid tumor such as melanoma, head and neck, liver or kidney cancer. V and J are TRBV19 and TRBJ1-5; D not certain. The input for sequencing was CD4+ or CD8+ T cells sorted from blood, taken in a trial of the OX40 agonist ivuxolimab. The CDR3 region is CASSIPSNQPQHF. As DNA, the CDR3 is TGTGCCAGTAGTATCCCTAGTAATCAGCCCCAGCATTTT.